This is a list of T cell receptor beta chains from one sample in a study of CD8 T cells in ankylosing spondylitis. From the 5' RACE reads, TCRdb called clonotypes with MiXCR, one entry per CDR3 protein. The repertoire has hundreds of thousands of distinct CDR3 sequences, 10% to 15% of them found once; the top ten carry under 0.6%. The specimen was blood, either unsorted or a sorted T cell fraction (not recorded which). The source is a male donor with ankylosing spondylitis. Both conserved end residues are trimmed from each CDR3.

J gene: TRBJ1-2; V gene: TRBV5-6; CDR3 protein: ASTLGVYGYT
J gene: TRBJ2-3; V gene: TRBV20-1; CDR3 protein: SASGQGYTDTQY
J gene: TRBJ2-3; V gene: TRBV4-3; CDR3 protein: ASSQEGGRGDTQY
J gene: TRBJ2-1; V gene: TRBV29-1; CDR3 protein: SISSYNEQF
J gene: TRBJ2-7; V gene: TRBV28; CDR3 protein: ASDRGQYEQY
J gene: TRBJ1-4; V gene: TRBV20-1; CDR3 protein: SASLGGVAEKLF
J gene: TRBJ2-7; V gene: TRBV20-1; CDR3 protein: SANIGASYEQY
J gene: TRBJ1-5; V gene: TRBV7-2; CDR3 protein: ASSQKGLRDANQPQH
J gene: TRBJ2-3; V gene: TRBV12-3/TRBV12-4; CDR3 protein: ASTIYRADPDTQY
J gene: TRBJ1-6; V gene: TRBV4-2; CDR3 protein: AGGITYNSPLH
J gene: TRBJ1-1; V gene: TRBV25-1; CDR3 protein: ATRDSSNTNTEAF
J gene: TRBJ2-7; V gene: TRBV9; CDR3 protein: ASSPRGVYLHEQY
J gene: TRBJ1-5; V gene: TRBV4-3; CDR3 protein: ASSQDLGVPPQH
J gene: TRBJ2-6; V gene: TRBV7-8; CDR3 protein: ASSLVKGSGANVLT
J gene: TRBJ1-1; V gene: TRBV7-6; CDR3 protein: ASSQRARGTEAF
J gene: TRBJ1-4; V gene: TRBV3-1; CDR3 protein: ASSPRVSSFAEKLF
J gene: TRBJ2-1; V gene: TRBV9; CDR3 protein: ASSASPLIDNEQF
J gene: TRBJ2-7; V gene: TRBV7-3; CDR3 protein: ASSPTSSSYERY
J gene: TRBJ1-1; V gene: TRBV7-2; CDR3 protein: ASSSDRFEAF
J gene: TRBJ1-2; V gene: TRBV20-1; CDR3 protein: SAEPGQGMAYGYT
J gene: TRBJ2-5; V gene: TRBV20-1; CDR3 protein: SARDAGPGTQY
J gene: TRBJ2-1; V gene: TRBV5-1; CDR3 protein: ASSRTSGGPVFYNEQF
J gene: TRBJ1-2; V gene: TRBV4-2; CDR3 protein: ASSQSQLYGYT
J gene: TRBJ2-3; V gene: TRBV15; CDR3 protein: ATRPAGTDTQY
J gene: TRBJ1-2; V gene: TRBV7-9; CDR3 protein: ASSIGQGDSYGYT
J gene: TRBJ2-2; V gene: TRBV5-1; CDR3 protein: ASSFSPENTGELF
J gene: TRBJ2-6; V gene: TRBV20-1; CDR3 protein: SASVRGGANVLT
J gene: TRBJ2-5; V gene: TRBV10-3; CDR3 protein: ATRSPGETQY
J gene: TRBJ2-2; V gene: TRBV11-2; CDR3 protein: ASSSDGWSGGTYTGELF
J gene: TRBJ1-3; V gene: TRBV7-2; CDR3 protein: ASSARNGEGNTIY
J gene: TRBJ2-2; V gene: TRBV20-1; CDR3 protein: SAGVSNTGELF
J gene: TRBJ2-2; V gene: TRBV5-1; CDR3 protein: ASSLSVAGYTGELS
J gene: TRBJ2-1; V gene: TRBV5-6; CDR3 protein: ASSLPGLAGTDEQF
J gene: TRBJ2-1; V gene: TRBV9; CDR3 protein: ASSSVSGRASDEQF
J gene: TRBJ2-3; V gene: TRBV11-1; CDR3 protein: ASSLWGTSWEDTQY
J gene: TRBJ1-1; V gene: TRBV12-3/TRBV12-4; CDR3 protein: ASTLAGWHTEAF